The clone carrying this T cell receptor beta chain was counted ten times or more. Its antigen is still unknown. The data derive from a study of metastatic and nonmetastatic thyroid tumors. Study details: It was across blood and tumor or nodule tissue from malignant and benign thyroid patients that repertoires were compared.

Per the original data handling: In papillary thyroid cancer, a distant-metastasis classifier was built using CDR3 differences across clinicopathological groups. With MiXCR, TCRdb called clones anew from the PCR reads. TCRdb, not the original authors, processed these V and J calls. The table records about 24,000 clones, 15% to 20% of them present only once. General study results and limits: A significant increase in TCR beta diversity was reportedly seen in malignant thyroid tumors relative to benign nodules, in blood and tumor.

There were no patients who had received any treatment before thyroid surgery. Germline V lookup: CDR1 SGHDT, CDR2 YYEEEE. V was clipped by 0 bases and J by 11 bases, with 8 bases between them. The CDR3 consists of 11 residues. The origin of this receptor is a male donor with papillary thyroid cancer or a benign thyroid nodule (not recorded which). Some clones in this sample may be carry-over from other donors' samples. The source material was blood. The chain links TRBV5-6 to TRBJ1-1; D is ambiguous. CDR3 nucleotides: TGTGCCAGCAGCTTGGGTTTACAGGCTTTCTTT. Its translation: CASSLGLQAFF.